Below are 10 T cell receptor beta chains sequenced from a single sample in a study of graft-versus-host responses after intestinal transplantation. These receptors' targets are unknown. Libraries were prepared by immunoSEQ multiplex PCR; TCRdb keeps only in-frame clonotypes and omits some of them. The table includes about 85,000 clones, around 93% detected once. The sample consisted of unstimulated CD8+ T cells sorted from spleen or lymph node cells, taken before transplant. The receptors come from a human donor who was the organ donor for an intestinal transplant.

In this sample, this clone turned up once. This chain joins TRBV5-1 and TRBJ2-3, with TRBD2 matching 10 bases. The CDR3 is made up of 16 amino acids. Trimming removed 4 bases from V and 9 bases from J; junction bases left unmatched: 14. Germline CDR1 reads SGHRS; CDR2 reads YFSETQ. The CDR3 reads CASSPRLAGRSDTQYF. The CDR3 nucleotides are TGCGCCAGCAGCCCGAGACTAGCGGGCCGGAGTGACACGCAGTATTTT.

This chain connects TRBV11-2 to TRBJ2-1, with D uncertain. CDR1 and CDR2 from the germline V gene are SGHAT and FQNNGV. The CDR3 is 15 residues long. The ends were cut back, 1 base at V and 2 bases at J, with 9 bases in the middle. The CDR3: CASSLVGGTYNEQFF. The CDR3 DNA reads TGTGCCAGCAGCTTAGTCGGCGGAACCTACAATGAGCAGTTCTTC.

The chain joins TRBV2 to TRBJ1-6; D uncertain. The V gene lost 7 bases and the J gene lost 12 bases, with 25 bases spanning the gap. The CDR3 loop spans 16 amino acids. Germline V gene data show CDR1 as SNHLY and CDR2 as FYNNEI. For the CDR3, the DNA is TGTGCCAGCACCCCAGATTGGAAAGTAACCGCGATACCCCTCCACTTT. Its protein is CASTPDWKVTAIPLHF. Full variable domain (remainder filled in from reference TRBV2 and TRBJ1-6): EPEVTQTPSHQVTQMGQEVILRCVPISNHLYFYWYRQILGQKVEFLVSFYNNEISEKSEIFDDQFSVERPDGSNFTLKIRSTKLEDSAMYFCASTPDWKVTAIPLHFGNGTRLTVT.

This sequence joins TRBV30 and TRBJ2-3; D is unclear. The CDR3 spans 14 residues. CDR1 is GTSNPN, CDR2 SVGIG, per germline (reference sequence). V lost 2 bases and J 1 base, leaving 10 bases between the germline ends. The chain's CDR3 is CAWSMGSGTDTQYF. CDR3 sequence (DNA): TGTGCCTGGAGTATGGGTTCCGGCACAGATACGCAGTATTTT.

This clone was counted a single time. The gene calls are TRBV6-6 and TRBJ1-5, with 8 positions matching TRBD1. The germline gives CDR1 MNHNY, CDR2 SVGAGI (reference sequence). This CDR3 spans 13 amino acids. V was pared by 7 bases and J by 2 bases, with 1 base of the junction left unmatched. CDR3 bases: TGTGCCAGCACGGGACAGGGCAATCAGCCCCAGCATTTT. It yields the protein CASTGQGNQPQHF.

This clone was counted once. The rearrangement uses TRBV11-2 and TRBJ2-1; D possibly matches TRBD1 or TRBD2 (5 bases each). Germline V gene sequence: CDR1 SGHAT, CDR2 FQNNGV. This CDR3 has 13 amino acids. With 5 bases removed from V and 8 bases from J, the gap between germline ends came to 13 bases. As DNA, the CDR3 is TGTGCCAGCAGCCCGAGGGGAGAGCATGAGCAGTTCTTC. Residues: CASSPRGEHEQFF.

The chain combines TRBV4-1 with TRBJ1-2, with D possibly matching TRBD1 (5 bases). In germline, CDR1 is MGHRA, CDR2 YSYEKL. The CDR3 totals 20 residues. The V gene lost 1 base and the J gene lost 8 bases, with 32 bases spanning the gap. The CDR3 loop is CASSQGPSVKMTDSRWGYTF. DNA of the CDR3: TGCGCCAGCAGCCAAGGGCCCTCGGTAAAAATGACAGACTCTCGTTGGGGCTACACCTTC.

This clone was detected once. This sequence joins TRBV27 and TRBJ1-5; D gene unclear. In germline, CDR1 is MNHEY, CDR2 SMNVEV (reference sequence). This CDR3 contains 13 residues. V gave up 4 bases and J gave up 3 bases, with 7 bases separating them. CDR3 bases: TGTGCCAGCAGTTCCGCGATCAATCAGCCCCAGCATTTT. As protein: CASSSAINQPQHF.

The chain links TRBV4-1 to TRBJ1-6, with a weak D call TRBD1 (6 bases). CDR3 length equals 17 residues. Trimming cost V 0 bases and J 10 bases, with 19 bases left between them. The germline V gene has CDR1 MGHRA and CDR2 YSYEKL. Written as DNA, the CDR3 is TGCGCCAGCAGCCAAGAGGGCGGGGGGCAGGGTAGGTCACCCCTCCACTTT. Translating it yields CASSQEGGGQGRSPLHF.

The CDR3 here is CASRALGTEAFF. The CDR3 coding sequence is TGTGCCAGCCGGGCCCTGGGAACTGAAGCTTTCTTT. This chain joins TRBV19 and TRBJ1-1; D is undetermined. Trimming removed 9 bases at V and 5 bases at J, with 13 bases between. From germline, CDR1 is LNHDA and CDR2 SQIVND (reference sequence). This CDR3 region has 12 residues.